Here is one T cell receptor beta chain with its context. Its antigen is currently not known. No per-base quality is available; no much larger clone lies one base away. This sample stems from a study of T cell clonotyping in hematopoietic cell transplantation (dated by TCRdb to the early 2020s). In terms of the full investigation: A total of roughly 150 blood samples were collected in the study from 30 to 45 consecutive transplant recipients and their related donors. Recruitment of patients was conducted between 2015 and January 2017, and follow-up was continued until September 2020 or death.

Via the germline V gene, CDR1 is MDHEN and CDR2 SYDVKM. V loses 2 bases of germline sequence and J loses 4 bases, and the interval between the two ends is 7 bases. The CDR3 goes from the cysteine to the phenylalanine over 13 residues. Only the CDR3 portion is preserved as DNA: 39 bases, with reading frame beginning at the first base. Overall study results and their limits: The sample size was limited, and CD4 and CD8 repertoire contributions could not be separated because cells were not sorted. Donor and pretransplant recipient Inverse Simpson Index values predicted broader posttransplant TCR repertoire diversity. Overlap with donor repertoires was found for only a small fraction of recipient repertoires, with over 95% found to appear de novo at the given depth. After transplant, TCR diversity in recipients dropped, and pathologically expanded clonotypes climbed progressively between day 30 and day 180.

TCR beta CDR3 regions were amplified from genomic DNA with the immunoSEQ assay, a bias-controlled multiplex PCR using V- and J-specific primers. A second PCR step added a proprietary barcode and Illumina adapter sequences to the CDR3 amplicons. An Illumina MiSeq instrument was used to sequence the CDR3 libraries. In the source study's methods: immunoSEQ Analyzer 3.0 was used for export and quality control, with R Bioconductor and Immunarch used for downstream analyses. Only productive rearrangements in the normalized downsampled data set went into calculating the repertoire metrics. In the normalized cohort, clonotypes with more than 5 templates were defined as pathologically expanded. Repertoire diversity was measured with the Inverse Simpson Index. CMV-specificity analyses were carried out on the non-normalized data set to capture all clonotypes. TCRdb holds this immuneACCESS table with in-frame rearrangements only. Some clones are missing; in checked studies, unresolved V genes explain under half, and the rest has no known cause. That table gives V, J and clone size, and the DNA gave D and trimming. This sample gives around 6,000 clones in total; 66% of them show up just once. The ten biggest clones cover roughly 28% of the sample.

The time point tag for this specimen amounts to: 180 days after allo-HCT. Blood samples were obtained from recipients approximately 28 days before transplant and at days 30, 100 and 180 after transplant. Nuclei Lysis Solution was used to extract genomic DNA from fresh or cryopreserved unfractionated peripheral blood mononuclear cells. The V gene is TRBV28 and the J gene is TRBJ2-3; no confident D gene assignment can be made. The sample in question was PBMCs, obtained 180 days after allogeneic stem cell transplant. The receptor was isolated from a male patient between 45 and 60 years old who had an allogeneic stem cell transplant from an unrelated donor, so the T cells may come from the graft donor. Some clones in this sample may be carry-over from other donors' samples. The CDR3 sequence is CASSLPIPDTQYF. The sequenced DNA is TGTGCCAGCAGTTTACCCATCCCAGATACGCAGTATTTT.